This T cell receptor (beta chain) was obtained from a study of metastatic and nonmetastatic thyroid tumors. About the study: Across peripheral blood and tumor or nodule tissue samples taken from malignant and benign thyroid patients, the repertoires were compared with one another. Study-level points and caveats: Malignant tumors reportedly showed significantly higher TCR beta diversity than benign nodules in both blood and tumor.

How the authors handled the data: The distant-metastasis classifier for papillary thyroid cancer was built from CDR3 differences across clinicopathological groups. MiXCR was used by TCRdb to re-call the PCR reads. Clone size and V and J calls follow TCRdb, not the original study. The sample has some 13,000 clones, around 21% seen once. Thyroid surgery was performed in patients who had received no treatment beforehand. Points on this clone: Its specificity is unknown.

CDR1 is MDHEN, CDR2 SYDVKM, per germline. Losses at the gene ends were 6 bases for V and 9 bases for J; bases not matched to a gene: 15. The CDR3 length is 17 residues. The genes are TRBV28 and TRBJ1-6, with 9 bases aligning to TRBD1. The sequenced material came from adjacent normal tissue. The clonotype comes from a female donor with papillary thyroid cancer or a benign thyroid nodule (not recorded which). Some clones in this sample may be carry-over from other donors' samples. For the CDR3, the DNA is TGTGCCAGCAGCCCGAACAGGGGGCGCGGCTTGGGTTCACCCCTCCACTTT. Residues: CASSPNRGRGLGSPLHF.